Given below is one TCR beta chain in context. Its antigen is unidentified. This sample is part of a study of long-term antiretroviral therapy in people with HIV. Notes on the study in general: The study found narrower CDR3 length ranges in HIV repertoires than in controls.

The immunoSEQ assay was v3.0, run at survey level. Assay: immunoSEQ multiplex PCR; the TCRdb copy retains only in-frame clones and omits some. The sample includes roughly 45,000 clones, about 80% seen only once; the top ten take around 3.2%. The CDR3 loop spans 16 amino acids. The rearrangement joins TRBV21-1 to TRBJ2-2; the table's D call TRBD2 went unverified against the DNA. TRBV21-1 is deemed a pseudogene. This sequence originates from a woman aged 18-29 years with HIV. The material sequenced was unsorted PBMCs, taken 0.8 years after starting antiretroviral therapy. CDR3 sequence (DNA): TGTGCCAGCAGCAGGCTCCGGGTTCTCTACACCGGGGAGCTGTTTTTT. This gives the protein CASSRLRVLYTGELFF.